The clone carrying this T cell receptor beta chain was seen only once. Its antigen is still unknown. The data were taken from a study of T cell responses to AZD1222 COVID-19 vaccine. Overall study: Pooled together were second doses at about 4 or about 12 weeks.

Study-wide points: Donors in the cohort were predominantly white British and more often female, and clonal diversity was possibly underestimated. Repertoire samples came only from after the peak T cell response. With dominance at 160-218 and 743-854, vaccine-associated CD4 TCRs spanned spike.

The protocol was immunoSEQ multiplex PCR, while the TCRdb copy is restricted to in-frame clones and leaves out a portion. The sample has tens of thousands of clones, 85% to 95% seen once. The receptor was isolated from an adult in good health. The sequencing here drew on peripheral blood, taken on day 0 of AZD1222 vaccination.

The CDR3 sequence: CASSEATGLIVNIQYF. CDR3 coding DNA: TGTGCCAGCAGTGAAGCGACAGGGTTAATCGTGAACATTCAGTACTTC. The chain links TRBV2 to TRBJ2-4, with TRBD1 matching 7 bases. CDR3 length: 16 amino acids. Germline values: CDR1 SNHLY, CDR2 FYNNEI. J lost 7 bases, V lost 0 bases, and 9 bases had no gene match.